This is a list of T cell receptor beta chains from one sample in a study of cytomegalovirus exposure and HLA in healthy donors. Sequenced by immunoSEQ multiplex PCR; TCRdb stores in-frame clones only, minus some. Of around 200,000 clones detected, approximately 82% appear once; the ten largest clones hold roughly 0.58%. Specimen: PBMCs. The receptors come from a woman between 35 and 50 years old in good health and CMV-seronegative. Each CDR3 is given with its conserved first and last residue. A D gene is named only where the DNA matches it firmly. The size field is filled for only some rows; it gives once, few, many or a size class.

cdr3_length d_call j_call v_call clone_size cdr3_aa cdr3_nt
14 NA TRBJ1-5 TRBV2 few CASRAGMSNQPQHF TGTGCCAGCAGGGCGGGCATGAGCAATCAGCCCCAGCATTTT
15 NA TRBJ2-5 TRBV5-1 NA CASSFGQTYQETQYF TGCGCCAGCAGCTTTGGACAGACGTACCAAGAGACCCAGTACTTC
16 NA TRBJ2-2 TRBV7-9 NA CASSALGGRGAGELFF TGTGCCAGCAGCGCCCTCGGTGGCAGGGGGGCCGGGGAGCTGTTTTTT
17 TRBD1 TRBJ2-7 TRBV13 NA CASSLGPGRGLGNEQYF TGTGCCAGCAGCTTAGGCCCGGGCAGGGGGCTCGGAAACGAGCAGTACTTC
15 TRBD2 TRBJ2-7 TRBV6-5 NA CASSYASGGSYEQYF TGTGCCAGCAGTTACGCTAGCGGGGGTTCCTACGAGCAGTACTTC
13 NA TRBJ1-1 TRBV18 NA CASSPADSTEAFF TGTGCCAGCTCACCAGCGGACAGCACTGAAGCTTTCTTT
15 NA TRBJ1-6 TRBV19 once CASSWSHEGNSPLHF TGTGCCAGTAGTTGGTCCCACGAGGGTAATTCACCCCTCCACTTT
13 NA TRBJ2-5 TRBV27 NA CASSGGLQETQYF TGTGCCAGCAGCGGGGGACTCCAAGAGACCCAGTACTTC
15 TRBD1 TRBJ2-2 TRBV2 NA CASRGDRVNTGELFF TGTGCCAGCAGGGGGGACAGGGTGAACACCGGGGAGCTGTTTTTT
15 NA TRBJ2-7 TRBV4-2 NA CASSPSLGAIYEQYF TGTGCCAGCAGCCCCTCTTTAGGGGCCATCTACGAGCAGTACTTC
13 NA TRBJ1-5 TRBV5-5 NA CASSLTGDQPQHF TGTGCCAGCAGCTTAACGGGAGATCAGCCCCAGCATTTT
12 NA TRBJ2-2 TRBV7-6 NA CASSHQAGELFF TGTGCCAGCAGCCACCAGGCCGGGGAGCTGTTTTTT
13 NA TRBJ1-2 TRBV4-3 NA CASSWEGNYGYTF TGCGCCAGCAGCTGGGAGGGGAACTATGGCTACACCTTC
15 NA TRBJ1-2 TRBV30 NA CAWSVLREFPGGYTF TGTGCCTGGAGTGTACTCCGGGAGTTCCCGGGTGGCTACACCTTC
15 TRBD1 TRBJ1-1 TRBV5-4 NA CASSAQTGENTEAFF TGTGCCAGCAGCGCCCAGACAGGGGAAAACACTGAAGCTTTCTTT
16 NA TRBJ2-2 TRBV4-3 NA CASSQDHPQYTGELFF TGCGCCAGCAGCCAAGATCACCCGCAGTACACCGGGGAGCTGTTTTTT
12 TRBD1 TRBJ1-1 TRBV7-9 NA CASSFGTDEAFF TGTGCCAGCAGCTTTGGGACAGATGAAGCTTTCTTT
13 NA TRBJ2-5 TRBV6-5 NA CASSTTNRETQYF TGTGCCAGCAGTACCACAAACAGGGAGACCCAGTACTTC
14 NA TRBJ2-2 TRBV5-1 NA CASSLGANTGELFF TGCGCCAGCAGTTTAGGGGCCAACACCGGGGAGCTGTTTTTT
13 NA TRBJ1-5 TRBV30 NA CAWSVLRDQPQHF TGTGCCTGGAGTGTACTAAGAGATCAGCCCCAGCATTTT
13 NA TRBJ1-1 TRBV11-1 NA CASSLARDTEAFF TGTGCCAGCAGCTTAGCCAGGGATACTGAAGCTTTCTTT
17 NA TRBJ2-3 TRBV4-2 once CASSQGSARVSTDTQYF TGTGCCAGCAGCCAGGGGTCTGCGCGGGTGAGCACAGATACGCAGTATTTT
15 NA TRBJ2-5 TRBV6-1 once CASSEGELTKETQYF TGTGCCAGCAGTGAAGGTGAACTGACTAAAGAGACCCAGTACTTC
14 TRBD1 TRBJ1-1 TRBV19 NA CASSPGQGNTEAFF TGTGCCAGTAGTCCGGGACAGGGAAACACTGAAGCTTTCTTT
14 TRBD1 TRBJ1-1 TRBV5-1 NA CASSLDRGDTEAFF TGCGCCAGCAGCTTGGACAGGGGAGACACTGAAGCTTTCTTT
15 TRBD1 TRBJ1-1 TRBV7-2 NA CASSFGTGLNTEAFF TGTGCCAGCAGCTTTGGGACAGGACTGAACACTGAAGCTTTCTTT
14 NA TRBJ1-2 TRBV9 NA CASSPGTHGRGYTF TGTGCCAGCAGCCCCGGGACTCACGGAAGGGGCTACACCTTC
12 NA TRBJ2-7 TRBV6-1 NA CATRADSYEQYF TGTGCCACCCGGGCGGACAGCTACGAGCAGTACTTC
14 TRBD1 TRBJ1-2 TRBV7-3 NA CASSSNTGGRGYTF TGTGCCAGCAGCTCGAACACAGGGGGCCGTGGCTACACCTTC
17 TRBD1 TRBJ1-3 TRBV11-2 NA CASSLVRGKGSGNTIYF TGTGCCAGCAGCTTAGTCAGGGGGAAAGGGTCCGGAAACACCATATATTTT
13 TRBD1 TRBJ1-1 TRBV19 once CASRRQGNTEAFF TGTGCCAGTAGACGACAGGGAAACACTGAAGCTTTCTTT
18 NA TRBJ1-4 TRBV7-8 NA CASSLAAVRVATNEKLFF TGTGCCAGCAGCTTAGCGGCTGTTCGGGTTGCAACTAATGAAAAACTGTTTTTT
14 NA TRBJ1-5 TRBV19 once CASSIPPEDQPQHF TGTGCCAGTAGTATTCCCCCGGAGGATCAGCCCCAGCATTTT
19 NA TRBJ1-1 TRBV7-6 NA CASSKLSGHWGAGDTEAFF TGTGCCAGCAGCAAACTATCCGGGCACTGGGGGGCGGGAGACACTGAAGCTTTCTTT
13 NA TRBJ1-2 TRBV5-4 NA CASTLGGYYGYTF TGTGCCAGCACCTTAGGAGGCTACTATGGCTACACCTTC
16 TRBD1 TRBJ1-2 TRBV7-2 NA CASSIRQGAQNYGYTF TGTGCCAGCAGCATCAGACAGGGCGCCCAGAACTATGGCTACACCTTC
14 TRBD1 TRBJ2-5 TRBV18 NA CASSRDTGGETQYF TGTGCCAGCTCACGGGATACAGGGGGAGAGACCCAGTACTTC
15 TRBD1 TRBJ1-4 TRBV27 NA CASSGIGTGKEKLFF TGTGCCAGCAGTGGGATCGGGACAGGGAAAGAAAAACTGTTTTTT
15 NA TRBJ1-3 TRBV6-6 NA CASMLLPTAGNTIYF TGTGCCAGCATGTTGCTTCCCACAGCTGGAAACACCATATATTTT
13 NA TRBJ1-2 TRBV19 once CASSQQVNYGYTF TGTGCCAGTAGCCAGCAGGTTAACTATGGCTACACCTTC
13 TRBD1 TRBJ2-1 TRBV18 NA CASSPGTGNEQFF TGTGCCAGCTCACCGGGGACAGGGAATGAGCAGTTCTTC